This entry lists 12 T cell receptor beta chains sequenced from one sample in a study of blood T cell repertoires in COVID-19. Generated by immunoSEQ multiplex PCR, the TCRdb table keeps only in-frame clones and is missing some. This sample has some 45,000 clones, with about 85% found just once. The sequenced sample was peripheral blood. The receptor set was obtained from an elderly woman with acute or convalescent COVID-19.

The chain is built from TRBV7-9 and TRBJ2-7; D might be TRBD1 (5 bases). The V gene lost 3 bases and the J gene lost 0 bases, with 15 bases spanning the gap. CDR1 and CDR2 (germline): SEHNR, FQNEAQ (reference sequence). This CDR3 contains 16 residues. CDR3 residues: CASSFRATGNSYEQYF. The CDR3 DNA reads TGTGCCAGCAGCTTCAGGGCCACAGGCAACTCCTACGAGCAGTACTTC.

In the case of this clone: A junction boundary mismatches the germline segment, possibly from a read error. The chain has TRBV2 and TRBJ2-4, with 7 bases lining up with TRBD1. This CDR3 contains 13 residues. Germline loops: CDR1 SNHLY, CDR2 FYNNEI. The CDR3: CATRGQMENFQYF. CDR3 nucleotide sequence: TGTGCCACCCGGGGACAGATGGAAAACTTTCAGTACTTC.

DNA for the CDR3: TGCGCCAGCAGCCCGGGGGTGGGGAGAGGCTCTGGAAACACCATATATTTT. It specifies CASSPGVGRGSGNTIYF. The V call is TRBV5-1, the J call TRBJ1-3; possible D gene TRBD1, 5 bases. Germline V gene sequence: CDR1 SGHRS, CDR2 YFSETQ. V lost 4 bases and J lost 0, with 17 bases in between. This CDR3 contains 17 residues. Full variable domain (remainder filled in from reference TRBV5-1 and TRBJ1-3): KAGVTQTPRYLIKTRGQQVTLSCSPISGHRSVSWYQQTPGQGLQFLFEYFSETQRNKGNFPGRFSGRQFSNSRSEMNVSTLELGDSALYLCASSPGVGRGSGNTIYFGEGSWLTVV.

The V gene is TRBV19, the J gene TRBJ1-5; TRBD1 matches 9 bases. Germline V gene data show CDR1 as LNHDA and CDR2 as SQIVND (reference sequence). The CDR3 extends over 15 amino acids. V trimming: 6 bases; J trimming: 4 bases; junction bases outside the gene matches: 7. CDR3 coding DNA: TGTGCCAGTAGGGCGACAGGGGGAAAAAATCAGCCCCAGCATTTT. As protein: CASRATGGKNQPQHF.

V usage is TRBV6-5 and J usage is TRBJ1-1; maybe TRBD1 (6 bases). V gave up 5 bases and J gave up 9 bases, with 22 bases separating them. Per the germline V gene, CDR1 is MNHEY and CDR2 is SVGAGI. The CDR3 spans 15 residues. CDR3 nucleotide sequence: TGTGCCAGCAGTCGCCCGACAGGAAGGGGTCGAAAAGCTTTCTTT. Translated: CASSRPTGRGRKAFF.

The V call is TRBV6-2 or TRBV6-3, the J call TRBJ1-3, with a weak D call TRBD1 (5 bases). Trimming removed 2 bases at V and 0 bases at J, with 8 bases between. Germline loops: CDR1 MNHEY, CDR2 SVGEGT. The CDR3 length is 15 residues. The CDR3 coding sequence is TGTGCCAGCAGTTACCCCGGGGGCTCTGGAAACACCATATATTTT. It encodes CASSYPGGSGNTIYF.

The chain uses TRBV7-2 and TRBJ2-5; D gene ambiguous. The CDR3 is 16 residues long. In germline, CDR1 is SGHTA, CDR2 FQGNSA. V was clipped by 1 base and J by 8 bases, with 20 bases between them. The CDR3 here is CASSLESSEAGLTQYF. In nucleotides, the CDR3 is TGTGCCAGCAGCTTAGAAAGTAGTGAGGCCGGCCTTACCCAGTACTTC.

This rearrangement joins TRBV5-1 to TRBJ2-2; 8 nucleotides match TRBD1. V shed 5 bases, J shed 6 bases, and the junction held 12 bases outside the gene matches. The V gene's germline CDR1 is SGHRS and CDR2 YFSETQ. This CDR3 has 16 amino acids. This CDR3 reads CASRVTGGDSAGELFF. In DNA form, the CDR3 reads TGCGCCAGCAGGGTTACAGGGGGTGATTCTGCCGGGGAGCTGTTTTTT.

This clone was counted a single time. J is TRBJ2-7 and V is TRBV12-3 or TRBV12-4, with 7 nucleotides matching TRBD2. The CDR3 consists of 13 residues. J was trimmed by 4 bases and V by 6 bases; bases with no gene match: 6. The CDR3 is CASSRDYLYEQYF. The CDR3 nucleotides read TGTGCCAGCAGCCGGGACTACTTATACGAGCAGTACTTC.

This CDR3 reads CASAGRGDTQYF. The CDR3 DNA reads TGTGCCAGCGCCGGACGGGGTGATACGCAGTATTTT. The chain is built from TRBV3-1 (or the pseudogene TRBV3-2) and TRBJ2-3, with D maybe TRBD2 (5 bases). The V gene's germline CDR1 is LGHDT and CDR2 YNNKEL (reference sequence). V lost 8 bases and J lost 6, with 12 bases in between. There are 12 residues in the CDR3.

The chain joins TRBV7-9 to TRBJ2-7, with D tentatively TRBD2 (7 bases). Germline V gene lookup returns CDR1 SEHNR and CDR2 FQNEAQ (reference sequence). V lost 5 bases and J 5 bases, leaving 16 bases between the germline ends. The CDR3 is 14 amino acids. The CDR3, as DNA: TGTGCCAGCAGCCTGGGACACCGGGGGGACGAGCAGTACTTC. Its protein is CASSLGHRGDEQYF.

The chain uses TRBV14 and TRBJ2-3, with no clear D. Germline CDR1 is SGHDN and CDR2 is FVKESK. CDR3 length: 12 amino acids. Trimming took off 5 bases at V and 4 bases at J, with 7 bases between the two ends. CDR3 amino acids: CASSASADTQYF. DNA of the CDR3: TGTGCCAGCAGCGCCTCGGCAGATACGCAGTATTTT.